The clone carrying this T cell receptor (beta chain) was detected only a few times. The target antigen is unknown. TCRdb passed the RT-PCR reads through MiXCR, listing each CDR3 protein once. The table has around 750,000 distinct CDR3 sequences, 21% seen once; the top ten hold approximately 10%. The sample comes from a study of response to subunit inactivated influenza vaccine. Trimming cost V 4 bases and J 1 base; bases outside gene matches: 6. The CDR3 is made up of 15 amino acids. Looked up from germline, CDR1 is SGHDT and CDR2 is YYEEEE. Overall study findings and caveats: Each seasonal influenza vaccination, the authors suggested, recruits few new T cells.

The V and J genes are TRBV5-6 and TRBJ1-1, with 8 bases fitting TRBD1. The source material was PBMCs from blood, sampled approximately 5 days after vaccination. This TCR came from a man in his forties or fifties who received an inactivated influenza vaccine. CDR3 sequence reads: CASSPFGQGNTEAFF. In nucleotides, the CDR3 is TGTGCCAGCAGCCCGTTTGGACAGGGGAACACTGAAGCTTTCTTT.